Each of the 3 T cell receptor beta chains below was sequenced from the same sample in a study of cytomegalovirus exposure and HLA in healthy donors (dated by TCRdb to the late 2010s). Libraries were built with the immunoSEQ multiplex PCR assay. A mixture of 60 forward primers for TCR Vbeta segments and 13 reverse primers for TCR Jbeta segments was used in the multiplex PCR. Here the immuneACCESS table is served through TCRdb, limited to in-frame sequences with V and J called. Missing clones are a known gap in these copies; in checked studies unresolved V genes cover under half, and the rest lacks a known reason. A total of roughly 120,000 clones appear in this sample, 82% of them only once. The top ten clonotypes cover about 2.7% of the sample. Sample: PBMCs. These receptors were obtained from a woman aged 18-29 years in good health and CMV-seronegative.

The rearrangement joins TRBV7-2 to TRBJ2-7, with D maybe TRBD2 (5 bases). CDR3 size: 15 residues. The germline gives CDR1 SGHTA, CDR2 FQGNSA. Trimming removed 5 bases from V and 2 bases from J, with 16 bases in between. For the CDR3, the DNA is TGTGCCAGCAGCGCGTTGAGCGGCCATGCCTACGAGCAGTACTTC. This encodes CASSALSGHAYEQYF.

The CDR3: CASSLDNPSTDTQYF. Written as DNA, the CDR3 is TGCGCCAGCAGCCTCGACAACCCTAGCACAGATACGCAGTATTTT. The rearrangement links TRBV5-1 to TRBJ2-3, with D unclear. The V end lost 4 bases, the J end lost 0 bases, and 12 bases lay between the germline ends. This CDR3 is 15 amino acids long. Germline V gives CDR1 SGHRS, CDR2 YFSETQ.

The gene calls are TRBV28 and TRBJ1-2, with TRBD1 as a possible D gene (6 bases). The germline V gene encodes CDR1 MDHEN and CDR2 SYDVKM. V was shortened by 5 bases and J by 4 bases, with 14 bases between the two germline ends. The CDR3 loop spans 14 amino acids. The CDR3 protein is CASSPSDRIYGYTF. The CDR3 DNA reads TGTGCCAGCAGTCCCTCAGACAGGATCTATGGCTACACCTTC.